The 27 T cell receptor beta chains below all came from one sample that was sequenced in a study. Each CDR3 protein is one row after TCRdb ran MiXCR on the RT-PCR reads. The data hold hundreds of thousands of distinct CDR3 sequences, with 13% to 15% observed a single time. Sequencing used memory CD4+ T cells from blood. The receptors derive from a female donor in good health, serving as a healthy control.

The V gene is TRBV12-3 or TRBV12-4, the J gene TRBJ2-7; TRBD2 matches at 7 bases. The CDR3 totals 16 residues. V lost 2 bases to trimming and J lost 2 bases; unmatched junction nucleotides: 9. CDR3 bases: TGTGCCAGCAGTTTACGGGGCGGGAGAGCCCCCTACGAGCAGTACTTC. Translated, it gives CASSLRGGRAPYEQYF.

This clonotype has more than one count but fewer than ten. The V call is TRBV5-6, the J call TRBJ2-7, with 11 nucleotides matching TRBD1. V was pared by 4 bases and J by 6 bases, with 6 bases of the junction left unmatched. The CDR3 is made up of 14 amino acids. Per the germline V gene, CDR1 is SGHDT and CDR2 is YYEEEE. Written as DNA, the CDR3 is TGTGCCAGCAGCCCCAGGACAGGGGGCTCCGAGCAGTACTTC. Amino acid sequence: CASSPRTGGSEQYF.

This rearrangement joins TRBV5-1 to TRBJ2-5; TRBD2 aligns across 12 bases. CDR3 length: 15 amino acids. CDR1 SGHRS and CDR2 YFSETQ come from the germline V gene. The J segment lost 5 bases and the V segment lost 2 bases, leaving 4 bases of the junction unmatched. The CDR3 nucleotides are TGCGCCAGCAGCTTAGCTAGCGGGAGGGCGGAGACCCAGTACTTC. This encodes CASSLASGRAETQYF.

This clonotype was counted at least ten times. The V gene is TRBV6-5, the J gene TRBJ2-5; 11 bases fit TRBD2. The J segment lost 9 bases and the V segment lost 6 bases, leaving 15 bases of the junction unmatched. Germline V gives CDR1 MNHEY, CDR2 SVGAGI. This CDR3 has 16 residues. The CDR3 loop reads CASSRGLAGIETPQYF. CDR3 coding DNA: TGTGCCAGCAGCCGAGGACTAGCGGGTATAGAGACGCCCCAGTACTTC.

This clonotype was recorded a few times. V gene TRBV27 combines with J gene TRBJ1-1; possible D gene TRBD1, 5 bases. V gave up 3 bases and J gave up 7 bases, with 12 bases separating them. The CDR3 spans 13 residues. In germline, CDR1 is MNHEY, CDR2 SMNVEV (reference sequence). DNA for the CDR3: TGTGCCAGCAGTTTTGGGACCGACAGTGAAGCTTTCTTT. Residues: CASSFGTDSEAFF.

The chain uses TRBV6-5 and TRBJ1-4; D possibly corresponds to TRBD1 (5 bases). The CDR3 is 14 residues long. Trimming took 6 bases from V and 8 from J, leaving 16 bases between them. Germline V gene lookup returns CDR1 MNHEY and CDR2 SVGAGI. This CDR3 reads CASSSQGRREKLFF. CDR3 in DNA: TGTGCCAGCAGCTCGCAGGGTAGAAGGGAAAAACTGTTTTTT.

V gene TRBV27 combines with J gene TRBJ2-7, with a possible D match to TRBD1 (6 bases). Trimming removed 5 bases at V and 5 bases at J, with 16 bases between. From germline, CDR1 is MNHEY and CDR2 SMNVEV (reference sequence). This CDR3 is built from 14 residues. The CDR3 DNA is TGTGCCAGCAGTAACAACCGGGACACCCACGAGCAGTACTTC. Translated: CASSNNRDTHEQYF.

This clonotype was observed many times. The chain has TRBV20-1 and TRBJ1-1, with D uncertain. Germline CDR1 reads DFQATT; CDR2 reads SNEGSKA (reference sequence). CDR3 length equals 14 residues. The ends were cut back, 6 bases at V and 0 bases at J, with 14 bases in the middle. As DNA, the CDR3 is TGCAGTGCACCGCTAACTATTATGAACACTGAAGCTTTCTTT. Translated, it gives CSAPLTIMNTEAFF.

This clonotype was detected ten times or more. The V gene is TRBV20-1, the J gene TRBJ2-5; tentative D call: TRBD2 (6 bases). V was trimmed by 5 bases and J by 7 bases, leaving 17 bases between them. The CDR3 spans 13 residues. Germline-derived CDR1 and CDR2 are DFQATT and SNEGSKA (reference sequence). In DNA form, the CDR3 reads TGCAGTGCTGAACTGGGACTGCAGGGGACCCAGTACTTC. Translated: CSAELGLQGTQYF.

The chain links TRBV12-3 or TRBV12-4 to TRBJ1-5; D gene ambiguous. The CDR3 totals 13 residues. V was pared by 6 bases and J by 5 bases, with 11 bases between. CDR3 DNA: TGTGCCAGCAGACCGGGTCCTCATCAGCCCCAGCATTTT. Residues: CASRPGPHQPQHF.

V usage is TRBV6-5 and J usage is TRBJ2-3, with D possibly TRBD1 on 5 matching bases. The CDR3 runs to 18 residues. In germline, CDR1 is MNHEY, CDR2 SVGAGI. V was pared by 2 bases and J by 0 bases, with 18 bases between. As DNA, the CDR3 is TGTGCCAGCAGTTACCCCGTGGGTACGGCAGGGAGCACAGATACGCAGTATTTT. This codes for CASSYPVGTAGSTDTQYF.

In its sample, this clonotype was seen a few times. The chain employs TRBV3-1 and TRBJ2-1; D gene unclear. Trimming took off 0 bases at V and 9 bases at J, with 6 bases between the two ends. CDR1 is LGHDT, CDR2 YNNKEL, per germline (reference sequence). CDR3 length: 12 residues. The DNA of the CDR3 is TGTGCCAGCAGCCAAGATTTCGGTGAGCAGTTCTTC. Protein sequence: CASSQDFGEQFF.

This clonotype was observed a few times. The chain has TRBV7-2 and TRBJ2-4; weak D call: TRBD1 (5 bases). Trimming removed 5 bases at V and 8 bases at J, with 22 bases between. This CDR3 has 16 amino acids. The germline V gene has CDR1 SGHTA and CDR2 FQGNSA. This CDR3 reads CASSTKGWGLNDIQYF. For the CDR3, the DNA is TGTGCCAGCAGCACCAAGGGATGGGGCCTTAACGACATTCAGTACTTC.

J is TRBJ1-2 and V is TRBV25-1; D remains ambiguous. CDR3 length: 13 residues. V lost 3 bases to trimming and J lost 2 bases, with 7 bases between them. Germline V CDR1 and CDR2: MGHDK, SYGVNS. The CDR3 region is CASSEMSNYGYTF. CDR3 bases: TGTGCCAGCAGTGAGATGTCGAACTATGGCTACACCTTC.

V is TRBV27 and J is TRBJ2-3, with D perhaps TRBD2 (6 bases). Germline V gene sequence: CDR1 MNHEY, CDR2 SMNVEV (reference sequence). The CDR3 has 18 amino acids. V lost 2 bases to trimming and J lost 4 bases, with 22 bases between them. In DNA, the CDR3 is TGTGCCAGCAGTTTAGCGGGAACAGAATTGTTAAGGGCAGATACGCAGTATTTT. Amino acid sequence: CASSLAGTELLRADTQYF.

This rearrangement joins TRBV5-6 to TRBJ2-5; 7 nucleotides agree with TRBD1. The V gene end was trimmed by 4 bases and the J gene end by 6 bases; junction bases not matched to a gene: 9. This CDR3 region has 14 residues. Per the germline V gene, CDR1 is SGHDT and CDR2 is YYEEEE. Here the CDR3 DNA reads TGTGCCAGCAGCACAGGGGTCTATGAAAAGACCCAGTACTTC. Amino acid sequence: CASSTGVYEKTQYF. Full variable domain (rest looked up from reference TRBV5-6 and TRBJ2-5): DAGVTQSPTHLIKTRGQQVTLRCSPKSGHDTVSWYQQALGQGPQFIFQYYEEEERQRGNFPDRFSGHQFPNYSSELNVNALLLGDSALYLCASSTGVYEKTQYFGPGTRLLVL.

This clonotype showed up many times. The J gene is TRBJ2-5, the V gene TRBV18; the D is unclear. From germline, CDR1 is KGHSH and CDR2 LQKENI. This CDR3 comprises 11 residues. Trimming took off 3 bases at V and 1 base at J, with 0 bases between the two ends. CDR3 DNA: TGTGCCAGCTCACCCCAAGAGACCCAGTACTTC. Amino acid sequence: CASSPQETQYF.

This clonotype occurred many times. The chain combines TRBV18 with TRBJ2-1, with 9 bases lining up with TRBD2. Germline V lookup: CDR1 KGHSH, CDR2 LQKENI. This CDR3 comprises 15 residues. V was clipped by 3 bases and J by 6 bases; unmatched bases: 6. This chain's CDR3 is CASSPAGGSRNEQFF. DNA of the CDR3: TGTGCCAGCTCACCGGCGGGAGGGAGCCGCAATGAGCAGTTCTTC.

This clonotype was picked up many times. The chain is built from TRBV20-1 and TRBJ2-3, with 7 bases lining up with TRBD2. Germline V gene lookup returns CDR1 DFQATT and CDR2 SNEGSKA (reference sequence). The CDR3 has 14 residues. V trimming: 3 bases; J trimming: 1 base; junction bases outside the gene matches: 4. The DNA of the CDR3 is TGCAGTGCTAGGAGCGGGATAGGCACAGATACGCAGTATTTT. Translation gives CSARSGIGTDTQYF.

This clonotype was picked up a small number of times. This chain uses TRBV29-1 with TRBJ1-5; tentatively, D is TRBD1 (5 bases). Looked up from germline, CDR1 is SQVTM and CDR2 is ANQGSEA. The V end was cut by 0 bases, the J end by 8 bases, with 14 bases between. CDR3 size: 14 residues. The chain's CDR3 is CSVEDRALGEPQHF. For the CDR3, the DNA is TGCAGCGTTGAAGATCGGGCCCTGGGGGAGCCCCAGCATTTT.

The V gene is TRBV7-2, the J gene TRBJ2-1, with 13 bases aligning to TRBD2. With V trimmed by 4 bases and J by 10 bases, 4 bases remained unmatched. The CDR3 length is 14 residues. The germline V gene has CDR1 SGHTA and CDR2 FQGNSA. The CDR3 DNA follows: TGTGCCAGCAGCTACGGACTAGCGGGAGTGGAGCAGTTCTTC. It codes for CASSYGLAGVEQFF.

The J gene is TRBJ2-1, the V gene TRBV7-9; 7 bases agree with TRBD1. CDR3 length: 14 amino acids. The V gene end was trimmed by 1 base and the J gene end by 7 bases; junction bases not matched to a gene: 4. Germline values: CDR1 SEHNR, CDR2 FQNEAQ (reference sequence). The CDR3 bases are TGTGCCAGCAGCTTAGGGGGACAGCCTAATGAGCAGTTCTTC. Protein: CASSLGGQPNEQFF.

This clonotype was seen only a few times. The CDR3 loop is CASSPGELINNEQFF. CDR3 nucleotide sequence: TGTGCCAGCAGCCCCGGGGAGTTAATTAACAATGAGCAGTTCTTC. The chain combines TRBV5-6 with TRBJ2-1; a possible D gene is TRBD2 (5 bases). Trimming took off 4 bases at V and 5 bases at J, with 16 bases between the two ends. The CDR3 covers 15 residues. The V gene's germline CDR1 is SGHDT and CDR2 YYEEEE.

This clonotype was picked up a small number of times. This chain joins TRBV12-3 or TRBV12-4 and TRBJ2-7, with TRBD2 matching over 8 bases. This CDR3 has 20 residues. The V segment lost 5 bases and the J segment 5 bases; nucleotides outside the gene matches: 26. The CDR3 is CASSQFVRSASSGITHEQYF. Here the CDR3 DNA reads TGTGCCAGCAGTCAGTTTGTTCGGTCGGCGAGTAGCGGGATCACCCACGAGCAGTACTTC.

CDR3 bases: TGTGCCAGCAGCCTCCCCGCCCTTGGTGAAAAACTGTTTTTT. Its protein product is CASSLPALGEKLFF. The chain links TRBV5-6 to TRBJ1-4; D remains ambiguous. This CDR3 contains 14 residues. V lost 4 bases to trimming and J lost 7 bases, with 14 bases between them. CDR1 is SGHDT, CDR2 YYEEEE, per germline.

This clonotype was seen repeatedly, ten times or more. The chain uses TRBV12-3 or TRBV12-4 and TRBJ2-7, with D perhaps assigned TRBD1 or TRBD2 (5 bases each). Trimming left V 1 base short and J 4 bases short, with 11 bases between. CDR3 length: 14 residues. The CDR3 DNA follows: TGTGCCAGCAGTTTAGATGCAGGGACGTACGAGCAGTACTTC. It translates to CASSLDAGTYEQYF.

This clonotype was recorded at least ten times. The junction differs from germline at one of its ends, possibly a read error. V and J are TRBV5-1 and TRBJ2-7; 8 bases line up with TRBD2. CDR3 size: 14 residues. CDR1 and CDR2 (germline): SGHRS, YFSETQ. CDR3 nucleotides: TGCGCCAGCAAGCCGGGACTAGACTCCTCCGAGCAGTACTTC. Amino acid sequence: CASKPGLDSSEQYF. Filled out from reference TRBV5-1 and TRBJ2-7, the complete variable domain reads KAGVTQTPRYLIKTRGQQVTLSCSPISGHRSVSWYQQTPGQGLQFLFEYFSETQRNKGNFPGRFSGRQFSNSRSEMNVSTLELGDSALYLCASKPGLDSSEQYFGPGTRLTVT.